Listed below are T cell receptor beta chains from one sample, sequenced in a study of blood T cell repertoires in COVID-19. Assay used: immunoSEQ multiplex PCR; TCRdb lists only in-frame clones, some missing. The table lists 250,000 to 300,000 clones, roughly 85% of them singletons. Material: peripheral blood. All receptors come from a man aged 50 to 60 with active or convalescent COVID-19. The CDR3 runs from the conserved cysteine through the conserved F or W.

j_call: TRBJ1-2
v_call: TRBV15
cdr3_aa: CATSRDRKSPGNGYTF

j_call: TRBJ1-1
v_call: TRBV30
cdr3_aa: CAWTSGGNTEAFF

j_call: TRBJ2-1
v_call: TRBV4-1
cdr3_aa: CASSQEGSGRGNEQFF

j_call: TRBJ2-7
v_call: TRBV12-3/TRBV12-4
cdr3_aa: CASSLGRYEQYF

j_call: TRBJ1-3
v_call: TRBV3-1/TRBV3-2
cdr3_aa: CASSHIGNTIYF

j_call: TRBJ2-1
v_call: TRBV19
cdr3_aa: CASRLEAYSYNEQFF

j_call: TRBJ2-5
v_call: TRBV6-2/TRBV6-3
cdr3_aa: CASSYPSTRQYLQETQYF

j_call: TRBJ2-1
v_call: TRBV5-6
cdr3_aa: CASSQGLGPYNEQFF

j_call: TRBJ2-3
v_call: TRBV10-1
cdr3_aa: CASSDHPQYF

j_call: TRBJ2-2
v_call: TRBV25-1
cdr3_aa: CASSEFLAGNTGELFF

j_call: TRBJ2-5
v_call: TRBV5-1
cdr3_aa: CASSLALTRLQETQYF

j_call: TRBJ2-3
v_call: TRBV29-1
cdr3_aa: CSVPPPGSGRGDTQYF

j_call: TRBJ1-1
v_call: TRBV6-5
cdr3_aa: CASSRETGANTEAFF

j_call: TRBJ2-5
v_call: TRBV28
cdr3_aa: CASSLGGTGGRQETQYF

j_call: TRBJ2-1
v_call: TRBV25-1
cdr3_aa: CASSDRRGSYNEQFF

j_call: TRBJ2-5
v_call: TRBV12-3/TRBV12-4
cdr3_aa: CASSLPPGETQYF

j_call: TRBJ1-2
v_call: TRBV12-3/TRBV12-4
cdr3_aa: CASSPSLGGYTF

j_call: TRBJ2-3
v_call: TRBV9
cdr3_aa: CASSVVSAGADTQYF

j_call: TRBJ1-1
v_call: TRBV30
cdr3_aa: CAWSVLQGFIFF

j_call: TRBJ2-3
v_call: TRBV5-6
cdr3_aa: CASTTTGREDTQYF

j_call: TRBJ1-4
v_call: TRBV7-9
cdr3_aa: CASSSPGQFNEKLFF

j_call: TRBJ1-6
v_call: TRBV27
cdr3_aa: CASSHSGTDSPLHF

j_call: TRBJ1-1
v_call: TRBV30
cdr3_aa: CAWSTEMNTEAFF

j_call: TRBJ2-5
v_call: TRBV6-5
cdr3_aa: CASSYSPVGRGETQYF

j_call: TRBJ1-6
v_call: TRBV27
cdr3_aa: CASSRYRGVDSPLHF

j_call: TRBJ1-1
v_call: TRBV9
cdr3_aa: CASSPGGSNTEAFF

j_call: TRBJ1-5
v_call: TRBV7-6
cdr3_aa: CASSRGNQPQHF

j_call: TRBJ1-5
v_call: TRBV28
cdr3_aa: CASIVQGFNQPQHF

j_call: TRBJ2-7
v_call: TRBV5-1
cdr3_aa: CASSEGAREQYF

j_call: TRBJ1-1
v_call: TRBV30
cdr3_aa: CAWATANTEAFF

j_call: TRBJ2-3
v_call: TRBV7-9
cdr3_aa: CASSLIGGADTQYF

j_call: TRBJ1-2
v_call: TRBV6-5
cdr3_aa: CASSLDRRYGYTF

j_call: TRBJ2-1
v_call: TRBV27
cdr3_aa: CASSLSAGKGYNEQFF

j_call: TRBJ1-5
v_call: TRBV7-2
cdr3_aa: CASSSPGFGQPQHF

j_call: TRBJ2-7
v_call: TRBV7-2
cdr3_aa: CASSPGGGGRIHEQYF

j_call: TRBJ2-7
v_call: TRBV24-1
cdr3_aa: CATSDGAVYEQYF

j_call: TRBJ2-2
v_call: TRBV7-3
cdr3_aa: CASSPLAGASTGELFF

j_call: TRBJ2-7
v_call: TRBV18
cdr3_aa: CASAPGLAGSNEQYF

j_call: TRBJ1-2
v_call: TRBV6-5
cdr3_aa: CAGGTGGISGYTF

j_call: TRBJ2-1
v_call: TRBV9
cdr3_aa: CASSPGTSGTSNEQFF

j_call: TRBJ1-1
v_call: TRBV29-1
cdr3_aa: CSVEKGGWTEAFF

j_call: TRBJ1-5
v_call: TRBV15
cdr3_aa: CATSRDYSSRGNQPQHF

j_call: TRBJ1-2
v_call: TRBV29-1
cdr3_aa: CSVEPGGRTYGYTF

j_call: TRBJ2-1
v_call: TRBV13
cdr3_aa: CASSLVAGVGNSYNEQFF

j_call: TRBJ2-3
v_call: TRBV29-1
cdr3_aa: CSVVGRGRTDTQYF